The sequence of this T cell receptor beta chain was determined in a study of cytomegalovirus exposure and HLA in healthy donors. The study's findings and limits: Specificity for CMV antigens was confirmed in vitro for three of the CMV-associated chains.

The table lists this clone with a few counts. What it binds is not known. This CDR3 is built from 17 residues. Germline V CDR1 and CDR2: SNHLY, FYNNEI. Losses at the gene ends were 0 bases for V and 3 bases for J; bases not matched to a gene: 8. This PCR relied on a set of 60 Vbeta primers and 13 Jbeta primers. How the authors handled the data: In a later analysis, the count reached tens of millions of unique TCR beta chains, with roughly 12 million shared. Measured with immunoSEQ multiplex PCR; TCRdb has only the in-frame clones, and not every one. D and trimming come from the DNA, and the V and J calls and clone size come from that table. Of around 150,000 clones detected, roughly 80% appear once; the ten largest clones hold less than 5%.

The rearrangement joins TRBV2 to TRBJ2-4; 7 bases align to TRBD2. Sequencing used PBMCs. This receptor was taken from a male donor in good health and CMV-seronegative. CDR3 DNA: TGTGCCAGCAGTGAAGCGCGACTAGCTGGGGTCAAAAACATTCAGTACTTC. Amino acids: CASSEARLAGVKNIQYF.